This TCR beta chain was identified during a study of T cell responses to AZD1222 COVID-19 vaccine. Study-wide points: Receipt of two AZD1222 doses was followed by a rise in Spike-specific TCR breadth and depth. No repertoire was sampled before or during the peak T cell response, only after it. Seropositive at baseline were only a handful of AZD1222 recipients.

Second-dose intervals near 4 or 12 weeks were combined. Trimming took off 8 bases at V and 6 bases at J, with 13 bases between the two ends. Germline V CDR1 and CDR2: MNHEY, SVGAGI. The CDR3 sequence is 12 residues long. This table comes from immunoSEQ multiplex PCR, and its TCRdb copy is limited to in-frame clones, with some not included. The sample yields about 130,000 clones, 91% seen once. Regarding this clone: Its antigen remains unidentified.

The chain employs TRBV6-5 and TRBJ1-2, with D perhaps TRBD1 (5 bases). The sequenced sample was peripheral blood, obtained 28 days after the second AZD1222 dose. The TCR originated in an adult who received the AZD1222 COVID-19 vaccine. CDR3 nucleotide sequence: TGTGCCAGCGAGGGGCACGAGGATGGCTACACCTTC. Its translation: CASEGHEDGYTF.